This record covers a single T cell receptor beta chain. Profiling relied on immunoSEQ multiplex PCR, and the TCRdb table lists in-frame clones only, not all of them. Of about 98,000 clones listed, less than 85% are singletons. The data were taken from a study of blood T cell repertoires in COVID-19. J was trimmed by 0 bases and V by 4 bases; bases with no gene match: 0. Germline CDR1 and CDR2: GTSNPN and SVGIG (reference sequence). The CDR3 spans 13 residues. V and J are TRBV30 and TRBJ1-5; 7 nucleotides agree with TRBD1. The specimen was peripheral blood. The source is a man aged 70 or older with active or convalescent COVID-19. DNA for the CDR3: TGTGCCTGGACAGGGGGTAGCAATCAGCCCCAGCATTTT. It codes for CAWTGGSNQPQHF.